These 15 T cell receptor beta chains were sequenced from one sample in a study of OX40 agonist ivuxolimab in advanced cancers. TCRdb's copy holds only in-frame clones and misses some; the assay was immunoSEQ multiplex PCR. Among roughly 100,000 clones listed, about 85% were seen once. Sequenced here: CD4+ or CD8+ T cells sorted from blood, sampled in a trial of the OX40 agonist ivuxolimab. These TCRs come from an adult with an advanced solid tumor such as melanoma, head and neck, liver or kidney cancer.

V usage is TRBV9 and J usage is TRBJ1-4, with D maybe TRBD1 (5 bases). Trimming took 3 bases from V and 0 from J, leaving 12 bases between them. The CDR3 is 16 residues long. Germline lookup yields CDR1 SGDLS and CDR2 YYNGEE. CDR3 residues: CASSATGVPTNEKLFF. CDR3 DNA: TGTGCCAGCAGCGCCACGGGGGTCCCAACTAATGAAAAACTGTTTTTT.

V gene TRBV5-5 combines with J gene TRBJ2-7, with TRBD2 as a possible D gene (6 bases). V was cut by 4 bases and J by 7 bases, with 18 bases left in between. The CDR3 has 14 residues. Looked up from germline, CDR1 is SGHKS and CDR2 is YYEKEE (reference sequence). CDR3 region: CASSPGPGTGEQYF. The CDR3, as DNA: TGTGCCAGCAGCCCGGGACCGGGGACTGGGGAGCAGTACTTC.

The chain links TRBV6-1 to TRBJ2-3; 7 positions match TRBD1. The germline V gene has CDR1 MNHNS and CDR2 SASEGT. V dropped 5 bases and J dropped 5; count of bases not matched to a gene: 7. The CDR3 has 14 amino acids. The CDR3: CASSTGQEGDTQYF. The CDR3 nucleotides read TGTGCCAGCAGTACCGGACAGGAAGGAGATACGCAGTATTTT.

The V gene is TRBV5-1, the J gene TRBJ1-3; D gene uncertain. Trimming took off 0 bases at V and 2 bases at J, with 6 bases between the two ends. Germline CDR1 SGHRS, CDR2 YFSETQ. The CDR3 sequence is 14 residues long. Written as DNA, the CDR3 is TGCGCCAGCAGCTTGGGTACAGCTGGAAACACCATATATTTT. Protein sequence: CASSLGTAGNTIYF.

V usage is TRBV7-9 and J usage is TRBJ2-1; D uncertain. The ends were cut back, 6 bases at V and 2 bases at J, with 14 bases in the middle. The CDR3 is 15 amino acids. Germline loops: CDR1 SEHNR, CDR2 FQNEAQ (reference sequence). CDR3 residues: CASRPGENPYNEQFF. The CDR3, as DNA: TGTGCCAGCAGACCCGGAGAGAACCCCTACAATGAGCAGTTCTTC.

The V call is TRBV18, the J call TRBJ2-7; TRBD2 aligns across 11 bases. V lost 1 base and J lost 6; bases outside the gene matches: 8. Germline CDR1 is KGHSH and CDR2 is LQKENI. The CDR3 length is 16 residues. The CDR3 DNA is TGTGCCAGCTCACCACGAACTAGCGGGAGTATAAGCGAGCAGTACTTC. It translates to CASSPRTSGSISEQYF. Based on the CDR3 plus reference TRBV18 and TRBJ2-7, the full variable domain is NAGVMQNPRHLVRRRGQEARLRCSPMKGHSHVYWYRQLPEEGLKFMVYLQKENIIDESGMPKERFSAEFPKEGPSILRIQQVVRGDSAAYFCASSPRTSGSISEQYFGPGTRLTVT.

CDR3 amino acids: CASSLTRTGYYEQYF. The DNA for the CDR3 is TGTGCCAGCAGCTTAACCAGGACAGGATACTACGAGCAGTACTTC. V and J are TRBV7-6 and TRBJ2-7; 7 bases are shared with TRBD1. The germline V gene encodes CDR1 SGHVS and CDR2 FNYEAQ. The J segment lost 3 bases and the V segment lost 2 bases, leaving 7 bases of the junction unmatched. The CDR3 contains 15 residues.

As DNA, the CDR3 is TGTGCCAGCAGCTTAGGAGGGTTTACGTTTGGAAACACCATATATTTT. Amino acid sequence: CASSLGGFTFGNTIYF. The V gene is TRBV7-8, the J gene TRBJ1-3, with D unclear. The CDR3 extends over 16 amino acids. The V gene's germline CDR1 is SGHVS and CDR2 FQNEAQ. V lost 1 base to trimming and J lost 3 bases, with 13 bases between them.

This chain connects TRBV5-1 to TRBJ2-7, with D possibly being TRBD1 (5 bases). This CDR3 has 15 residues. V lost 8 bases and J lost 0, with 18 bases in between. Germline V gives CDR1 SGHRS, CDR2 YFSETQ. For the CDR3, the DNA is TGCGCCAGTTCGCCAATCGACAGTAGCTCCTACGAGCAGTACTTC. Amino acids: CASSPIDSSSYEQYF.

The rearrangement links TRBV2 to TRBJ2-5; tentatively, D is TRBD1 (5 bases). Germline-derived CDR1 and CDR2 are SNHLY and FYNNEI. The CDR3 has 14 amino acids. With 7 bases removed from V and 6 bases from J, the gap between germline ends came to 18 bases. In DNA form, the CDR3 reads TGTGCCAGCAAAGGCCCTGGGGCCGACAAGACCCAGTACTTC. Translating it yields CASKGPGADKTQYF. The whole variable domain, filled in from reference TRBV2 and TRBJ2-5, reads EPEVTQTPSHQVTQMGQEVILRCVPISNHLYFYWYRQILGQKVEFLVSFYNNEISEKSEIFDDQFSVERPDGSNFTLKIRSTKLEDSAMYFCASKGPGADKTQYFGPGTRLLVL.

This rearrangement joins TRBV28 to TRBJ2-7; D is unclear. The V gene lost 4 bases and the J gene lost 3 bases, with 13 bases spanning the gap. This CDR3 has 14 residues. Germline values: CDR1 MDHEN, CDR2 SYDVKM. CDR3 sequence reads: CASSSSRAVYEQYF. The CDR3 region has the DNA TGTGCCAGCAGTTCATCAAGGGCCGTCTACGAGCAGTACTTC.

V and J are TRBV6-5 and TRBJ2-2; D may be TRBD1 (5 bases). The CDR3 is 12 residues long. The germline V gene has CDR1 MNHEY and CDR2 SVGAGI. V was pared by 8 bases and J by 7 bases, with 11 bases between. The CDR3 spells CASQKGNGELFF. The CDR3 DNA reads as TGTGCCAGCCAAAAGGGGAACGGGGAGCTGTTTTTT.

The chain carries TRBV7-2 and TRBJ2-7; possibly TRBD2 for D (6 bases). Germline V gives CDR1 SGHTA, CDR2 FQGNSA. The V gene lost 4 bases and the J gene lost 6 bases, with 31 bases spanning the gap. CDR3 length: 19 amino acids. The CDR3 nucleotides are TGTGCCAGCAGCTCACCCTGGGATAGCGGCGAGACCTCCCGCCGCGAGCAGTACTTC. Protein product: CASSSPWDSGETSRREQYF. The complete variable domain, with remaining parts taken from reference TRBV7-2 and TRBJ2-7, reads GAGVSQSPSNKVTEKGKDVELRCDPISGHTALYWYRQSLGQGLEFLIYFQGNSAPDKSGLPSDRFSAERTGGSVSTLTIQRTQQEDSAVYLCASSSPWDSGETSRREQYFGPGTRLTVT.

The rearrangement links TRBV19 to TRBJ2-1; perhaps TRBD1 as D (6 bases). Germline lookup yields CDR1 LNHDA and CDR2 SQIVND (reference sequence). CDR3 length: 13 amino acids. The V and J ends lost 7 bases and 5 bases respectively, with 12 bases between them. This CDR3 is CASTPQGDNEQFF. CDR3 nucleotide sequence: TGTGCCAGTACTCCACAGGGAGACAATGAGCAGTTCTTC.

By sample fraction, this clone is medium-sized. The V gene is TRBV28, the J gene TRBJ2-7, with 8 positions matching TRBD2. CDR1 and CDR2 from the germline V gene are MDHEN and SYDVKM. This CDR3 region has 13 residues. V dropped 2 bases and J dropped 5; count of bases not matched to a gene: 2. The CDR3: CASSLAGGHEQYF. DNA of the CDR3: TGTGCCAGCAGTTTAGCGGGAGGCCACGAGCAGTACTTC.